This T cell receptor beta chain was sequenced for a study of tumor-infiltrating lymphocytes in glioblastoma multiforme. Study-level points and caveats: TCR plus mutation findings rest on a single glioblastoma patient.

Germline-derived CDR1 and CDR2 are MNHEY and SVGEGT. This CDR3 is built from 11 residues. V shed 7 bases and J shed 6 bases, with 7 bases lying between them. Three nested ARM-PCR rounds with V-beta and C-beta primers built TCRB libraries. TCRdb used MiXCR to reprocess the multiplex PCR reads, holding one entry per CDR3 protein. Among more than 10,000 distinct CDR3 sequences, about three quarters were seen once, and the ten largest hold about 43%. Points on this clonotype: Antigen: not known.

This sequence was found in a male donor with glioblastoma. V and J are TRBV6-2 or TRBV6-3 and TRBJ2-1; D uncertain. The sequenced sample was brain tumor tissue. The CDR3 bases are TGTGCCAGCACCCTAAGCAATGAGCAGTTCTTC. Translation gives CASTLSNEQFF.